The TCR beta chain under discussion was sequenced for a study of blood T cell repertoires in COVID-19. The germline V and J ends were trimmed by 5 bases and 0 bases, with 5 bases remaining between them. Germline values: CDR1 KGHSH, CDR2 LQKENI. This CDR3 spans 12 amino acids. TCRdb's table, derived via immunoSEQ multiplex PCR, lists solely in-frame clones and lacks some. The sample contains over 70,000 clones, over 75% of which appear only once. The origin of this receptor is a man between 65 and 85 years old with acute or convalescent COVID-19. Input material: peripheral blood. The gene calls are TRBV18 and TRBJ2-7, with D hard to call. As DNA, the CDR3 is TGTGCCAGCTCATCAGACTCCTACGAGCAGTACTTC. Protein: CASSSDSYEQYF.